This entry features one T cell receptor beta chain sequence. Its specificity is unknown. These data originate in a study of OX40 agonist ivuxolimab in advanced cancers. At the level of the study: Every 2 weeks, ivuxolimab was infused into the patients intravenously at between 0.01 and 10 mg/kg.

Libraries were prepared by immunoSEQ multiplex PCR; TCRdb keeps only in-frame clonotypes and omits some of them. Found here are tens of thousands of clones, roughly 94% of them singletons; the top ten hold 0.45% to 0.55%. Trimming took off 5 bases at V and 2 bases at J, with 3 bases between the two ends. In germline, CDR1 is MNHNS, CDR2 SASEGT. This CDR3 comprises 12 residues. Study-level findings and limits: Not determined was the antigen specificity of the expanded peripheral T cells.

The V call is TRBV6-1, the J call TRBJ2-2; no clear D gene. Specimen: CD4+ or CD8+ T cells sorted from blood, collected in a trial of the OX40 agonist ivuxolimab. The clonotype was recovered from an adult with an advanced solid tumor such as melanoma, head and neck, liver or kidney cancer. The CDR3 here is CASSSNTGELFF. The CDR3 region has the DNA TGTGCCAGCAGTTCTAACACCGGGGAGCTGTTTTTT.